This T cell receptor (beta chain) was captured in a study of blood T cell repertoires in COVID-19. Across the study: Nucleic acid was either cDNA or gDNA, and it came from T cells, B-cell-depleted T cells, or PBMCs.

Sequencing was performed with immunoSEQ multiplex PCR; in TCRdb, only in-frame clones are kept and a portion is missing. This sample has tens of thousands of clones; about four fifths occur once, and the top ten carry about 4.3%. The CDR3 consists of 13 residues. Trimming took 5 bases from V and 2 from J; bases not matched to a gene: 6. Per germline, CDR1 SQVTM and CDR2 ANQGSEA. Source material: peripheral blood. The rearrangement links TRBV29-1 to TRBJ2-7, with 7 bases matching TRBD2. This clonotype originated in a man aged 50-59 years with active COVID-19. CDR3 coding DNA: TGCAGCGTTCGATTAGCGGGTCCCTACGAGCAGTACTTC. Translating it yields CSVRLAGPYEQYF.